This TCR beta chain was sequenced in a study of cytomegalovirus exposure and HLA in healthy donors. Study details: When about 400 donors were genotyped, roughly 80% of them were found to fall in the Caucasian-associated ancestry cluster.

V shed 5 bases, J shed 3 bases, and the junction held 13 bases outside the gene matches. Germline loops: CDR1 LNHNV, CDR2 YYDKDF (reference sequence). The CDR3 has 17 residues. Amplification used 60 Vbeta primers and 13 Jbeta primers. Using immunoSEQ multiplex PCR, the repertoire was profiled, and TCRdb retains in-frame clones only, with some absent. The table records approximately 110,000 clones, approximately 78% of them present only once. This clone has just one count. This rearrangement joins TRBV15 to TRBJ2-1, with 7 bases fitting TRBD1. The TCR comes from a woman aged 25 to 39 in good health and CMV-seronegative. Sequencing input: PBMCs. The CDR3 region is CATSFQGTGQIYNEQFF. The CDR3 DNA sequence: TGTGCCACCAGCTTTCAGGGAACGGGACAGATCTACAATGAGCAGTTCTTC.